Each of the 20 T cell receptor beta chains below was sequenced from the same sample in a study of blood T cells in healthy people across ages. Alongside a J-beta primer mix, a sample-barcoded 5' primer served in a second PCR lasting roughly 6 to 11 cycles. One entry per CDR3 protein, called by TCRdb with MiXCR from the 5' RACE reads. Of some 1.5 million distinct CDR3 sequences detected, about 30% appear once; the ten largest clones hold 7.7%. Material for sequencing was blood. These receptors all come from a woman aged 30 to 39 in good health.

There are many counts of this clonotype. The chain employs TRBV4-1 and TRBJ2-7; D is unresolved. In germline, CDR1 is MGHRA, CDR2 YSYEKL. This CDR3 is built from 14 residues. Trimming removed 3 bases at V and 3 bases at J, with 12 bases between. In DNA form, the CDR3 reads TGCGCCAGCAGCCATCCCGGGCGGATCTACGAGCAGTACTTC. Translated, it gives CASSHPGRIYEQYF.

This clonotype was seen more than once but under ten times. The chain recombines TRBV20-1 with TRBJ2-7; TRBD2 matches at 8 bases. Germline values: CDR1 DFQATT, CDR2 SNEGSKA (reference sequence). V shed 0 bases, J shed 2 bases, and the junction held 12 bases outside the gene matches. The CDR3 is made up of 17 amino acids. The CDR3 bases are TGCAGTGCTAGAGACCCTATGACTAGCGAGACAGCCTACGAGCAGTACTTC. It specifies CSARDPMTSETAYEQYF.

This clonotype was counted only a few times. V and J are TRBV5-4 and TRBJ2-7, with D unresolved. Germline lookup yields CDR1 SGHNT and CDR2 YYREEE (reference sequence). The CDR3 is 15 amino acids. V lost 0 bases and J 1 base, leaving 11 bases between the germline ends. In DNA, the CDR3 is TGTGCCAGCAGCTTGGGGCGGTCACAATCCTACGAGCAGTACTTC. It yields the protein CASSLGRSQSYEQYF.

The table lists this clonotype with a few counts. The chain has TRBV20-1 and TRBJ2-3; D might be TRBD2 (5 bases). The CDR3 runs to 16 residues. The ends were cut back, 6 bases at V and 0 bases at J, with 19 bases in the middle. The V gene's germline CDR1 is DFQATT and CDR2 SNEGSKA (reference sequence). The CDR3 here is CSATHGEGPSTDTQYF. The CDR3 DNA reads TGCAGTGCCACCCACGGTGAGGGCCCTAGCACAGATACGCAGTATTTT.

This clonotype was seen only once. The rearrangement joins TRBV13 to TRBJ2-3; D uncertain. Germline V gene sequence: CDR1 PRHDT, CDR2 FYEKMQ (reference sequence). This CDR3 has 14 amino acids. V lost 2 bases and J 5 bases, leaving 11 bases between the germline ends. This CDR3 reads CASSLRYDGDTQYF. The CDR3 DNA follows: TGTGCCAGCAGCTTACGCTACGATGGAGATACGCAGTATTTT. Together with reference TRBV13 and TRBJ2-3, the CDR3 gives the full variable domain: AAGVIQSPRHLIKEKRETATLKCYPIPRHDTVYWYQQGPGQDPQFLISFYEKMQSDKGSIPDRFSAQQFSDYHSELNMSSLELGDSALYFCASSLRYDGDTQYFGPGTRLTVL.

To note about this clonotype: A clone one base away is much larger, so this may be a read error. V and J are TRBV7-2 and TRBJ1-6; 10 bases align to TRBD1. Germline V gene lookup returns CDR1 SGHTA and CDR2 FQGNSA. The CDR3 sequence is 15 residues long. The CDR3 loop is CAGSPRQGAGSPLHF. Written as DNA, the CDR3 is TGTGCCGGCAGCCCTAGACAGGGGGCTGGATCACCCCTCCACTTT.

There are many counts of this clonotype. The chain combines TRBV5-1 with TRBJ2-1; D possibly corresponds to TRBD2 (5 bases). The length of the CDR3 is 16 residues. The germline V and J ends were trimmed by 7 bases and 7 bases, with 24 bases remaining between them. The germline V gene encodes CDR1 SGHRS and CDR2 YFSETQ. The CDR3 DNA reads as TGCGCCAGCTTCGACTATTCTCCCTATGCGGAAAATGAGCAGTTCTTC. It specifies CASFDYSPYAENEQFF.

In its sample, this clonotype was seen a few times. The chain has TRBV19 and TRBJ1-1; weak D call: TRBD1 (5 bases). The length of the CDR3 is 16 residues. The germline CDR1 and CDR2 sequences are LNHDA and SQIVND (reference sequence). Trimming left V 3 bases short and J 2 bases short, with 16 bases between. The CDR3 loop is CASSMGTGNPNTEAFF. The CDR3 DNA follows: TGTGCCAGTAGTATGGGGACTGGGAATCCTAACACTGAAGCTTTCTTT.

The chain carries TRBV14 and TRBJ2-1; no clear D gene. CDR3 length equals 13 residues. The V end lost 4 bases, the J end lost 9 bases, and 13 bases lay between the germline ends. Germline V gene data show CDR1 as SGHDN and CDR2 as FVKESK. CDR3 region: CASSPDLRGEQFF. Written as DNA, the CDR3 is TGTGCCAGCAGCCCGGACCTACGAGGTGAGCAGTTCTTC.

This clonotype was detected only a few times. The CDR3 is CASKTGFYGYTF. The CDR3, as DNA: TGTGCCAGCAAGACAGGGTTCTATGGCTACACCTTC. The chain is built from TRBV12-3 or TRBV12-4 and TRBJ1-2, with 7 bases aligning to TRBD1. The CDR3 loop spans 12 amino acids. V lost 7 bases, J lost 4 bases, and 3 bases stayed unmatched.

This clonotype has at least ten counts. The J gene is TRBJ2-7, the V gene TRBV4-1; D may be TRBD1 (5 bases). CDR1 and CDR2 from the germline V gene are MGHRA and YSYEKL. Trimming took 4 bases from V and 4 from J, leaving 14 bases between them. CDR3 length equals 14 residues. The CDR3 reads CASSLIDSDYEQYF. CDR3 DNA sequence: TGCGCCAGCAGCCTGATTGACAGCGATTACGAGCAGTACTTC.

V gene TRBV5-1 combines with J gene TRBJ2-4, with D possibly being TRBD2 (7 bases). CDR1 is SGHRS, CDR2 YFSETQ, per germline. V lost 0 bases and J lost 13, with 20 bases in between. The CDR3 runs to 15 residues. In DNA form, the CDR3 reads TGCGCCAGCAGCTTGGATGTGGGGGGGCCGGGTGAGCAGTACTTC. Amino acid sequence: CASSLDVGGPGEQYF.

The chain uses TRBV10-3 and TRBJ1-1; D possibly corresponds to TRBD1 (6 bases). Germline CDR1 and CDR2: ENHRY and SYGVKD. V was shortened by 4 bases and J by 5 bases, with 17 bases between the two germline ends. This CDR3 region has 15 residues. The CDR3 loop reads CAISGGGRTKTEAFF. The CDR3, as DNA: TGTGCCATCAGTGGAGGGGGAAGGACAAAGACTGAAGCTTTCTTT.

The chain joins TRBV20-1 to TRBJ1-6, with TRBD1 as a possible D gene (5 bases). V was shortened by 1 base and J by 11 bases, with 15 bases between the two germline ends. In germline, CDR1 is DFQATT, CDR2 SNEGSKA (reference sequence). The CDR3 extends over 14 amino acids. The CDR3 region is CSARAGQGNPPLHF. For the CDR3, the DNA is TGCAGTGCTAGAGCGGGGCAGGGAAATCCACCCCTCCACTTT.

This clonotype was seen at least ten times. This rearrangement joins TRBV5-4 to TRBJ2-1; a weak D match, TRBD2 (6 bases). Looked up from germline, CDR1 is SGHNT and CDR2 is YYREEE (reference sequence). CDR3 length equals 13 residues. Trimming removed 6 bases from V and 4 bases from J, with 11 bases in between. The CDR3 is CASTAGNYNEQFF. The CDR3 DNA is TGTGCCAGCACCGCGGGGAATTACAATGAGCAGTTCTTC.

The sample holds a few counts of this clonotype. The chain carries TRBV12-3 or TRBV12-4 and TRBJ2-5; 9 bases are a match to TRBD2. The V gene end was trimmed by 6 bases and the J gene end by 3 bases; junction bases not matched to a gene: 8. The CDR3 loop spans 15 amino acids. CDR3 protein: CASSLASGAKETQYF. The CDR3 DNA sequence: TGTGCCAGCAGCCTTGCTAGCGGGGCAAAAGAGACCCAGTACTTC.

This clonotype was detected only once. The chain joins TRBV6-1 to TRBJ1-2; maybe TRBD1 (5 bases). Germline loops: CDR1 MNHNS, CDR2 SASEGT. V was cut by 8 bases and J by 3 bases, with 22 bases left in between. The CDR3 contains 16 residues. The CDR3 coding sequence is TGTGCCAGCCGAACATTCCGAGGGGCGAAGGACTATGGCTACACCTTC. Its translation: CASRTFRGAKDYGYTF.

The rearrangement uses TRBV7-9 and TRBJ2-1, with D possibly being TRBD1 (6 bases). Trimming took off 5 bases at V and 7 bases at J, with 12 bases between the two ends. Germline V lookup: CDR1 SEHNR, CDR2 FQNEAQ (reference sequence). The CDR3 consists of 13 residues. This CDR3 is CASSRGQSNEQFF. The CDR3 region has the DNA TGTGCCAGCAGCAGAGGACAGTCGAATGAGCAGTTCTTC.

This clonotype was picked up many times. The chain employs TRBV15 and TRBJ2-4, with D perhaps assigned TRBD1 or TRBD2 (5 bases each). This CDR3 is 18 amino acids long. V dropped 5 bases and J dropped 0 bases, with 20 bases sitting between them. Germline V gene data show CDR1 as LNHNV and CDR2 as YYDKDF (reference sequence). The CDR3, as DNA: TGTGCCACCAGCGGATCGGGGCCTGGTACTCTAGCCAAAAACATTCAGTACTTC. Amino acid sequence: CATSGSGPGTLAKNIQYF.

This chain links TRBV13 with TRBJ2-5; 7 positions match TRBD1. The V segment lost 10 bases and the J segment 4 bases; nucleotides outside the gene matches: 15. Looked up from germline, CDR1 is PRHDT and CDR2 is FYEKMQ (reference sequence). The CDR3 is made up of 15 amino acids. In DNA form, the CDR3 reads TGTGCCACCAGTGATAGACAGGGCCGGGGAGAGACCCAGTACTTC. This codes for CATSDRQGRGETQYF. Drawing the rest from reference TRBV13 and TRBJ2-5, the complete variable domain is AAGVIQSPRHLIKEKRETATLKCYPIPRHDTVYWYQQGPGQDPQFLISFYEKMQSDKGSIPDRFSAQQFSDYHSELNMSSLELGDSALYFCATSDRQGRGETQYFGPGTRLLVL.